Detailed here is one TCR beta chain. This CDR3 comprises 13 residues. The ends were cut back, 4 bases at V and 0 bases at J, with 7 bases in the middle. Looked up from germline, CDR1 is MDHEN and CDR2 is SYDVKM. This specimen belongs to a study of blood T cell repertoires in COVID-19. Measured with immunoSEQ multiplex PCR; TCRdb has only the in-frame clones, and not every one. The table records some 170,000 clones, roughly 80% of them present only once. Sequencing was done on a sample of peripheral blood. The TCR sequence derives from a woman of 80 years or more with acute or convalescent COVID-19. The chain combines TRBV28 with TRBJ2-7; tentatively, D is TRBD1 (6 bases). Here the CDR3 DNA reads TGTGCCAGCAGTTCGACAGGCTCCTACGAGCAGTACTTC. Its protein product is CASSSTGSYEQYF.